A single T cell receptor beta chain is shown here with its context. Its recognized antigen is unknown. No much larger clone is present one base from it, and per-base qualities are unavailable. This entry comes from a study of T-cell reconstitution after alpha-beta-depleted transplantation in children (dated by TCRdb to the mid-2010s). About the full investigation: Using TCR repertoire profiling, the study followed T-cell immune reconstitution in a quantitative way in children after TCRalphabeta/CD19-depleted allogeneic hematopoietic cell transplantation.

From the germline V gene, CDR1 is SGHVS and CDR2 is FQNEAQ. V loses 5 bases of germline sequence and J loses 1 base, and the interval between the two ends is 10 bases. CDR3 length: 14 amino acids, cysteine to phenylalanine. The sequence is cut down to CDR3 DNA, 42 bases in frame from base 1. Library preparation was by PCR. TCRdb lists the instrument as Illumina HiSeq 2500. Molecular barcoding was employed in the preparation of TCR libraries, with unique molecular identifiers being used to normalize TCRbeta repertoire quantification. Using fastp at Q25 and MiXCR, TCRdb reprocessed the public reads and kept productive beta chains. Each CDR3 protein appears once, grouped with its most common genes and DNA. In all, the sample holds about 230,000 distinct CDR3 sequences, and about 8.8% of those were seen once. Over 4.5% of the sample is taken by the ten largest.

Source: PBMCs from the stem cell graft donor, taken from the stem cell graft. This clonotype was obtained from a human donor who donated a stem cell graft to a child with SCID. Recombination connected TRBV7-8 to TRBJ2-3; the D gene identity is not certain. The CDR3 reads CASSPPGRTDTQYF. The DNA is as follows: TGTGCCAGCAGCCCCCCCGGGCGCACAGATACGCAGTATTTT. Beyond the CDR3, the reference TRBV7-8 and TRBJ2-3 genes provide the residues; the full variable domain reads: GAGVSQSPRYKVAKRGQDVALRCDPISGHVSLFWYQQALGQGPEFLTYFQNEAQLDKSGLPSDRFFAERPEGSVSTLKIQRTQQEDSAVYLCASSPPGRTDTQYFGPGTRLTVL.